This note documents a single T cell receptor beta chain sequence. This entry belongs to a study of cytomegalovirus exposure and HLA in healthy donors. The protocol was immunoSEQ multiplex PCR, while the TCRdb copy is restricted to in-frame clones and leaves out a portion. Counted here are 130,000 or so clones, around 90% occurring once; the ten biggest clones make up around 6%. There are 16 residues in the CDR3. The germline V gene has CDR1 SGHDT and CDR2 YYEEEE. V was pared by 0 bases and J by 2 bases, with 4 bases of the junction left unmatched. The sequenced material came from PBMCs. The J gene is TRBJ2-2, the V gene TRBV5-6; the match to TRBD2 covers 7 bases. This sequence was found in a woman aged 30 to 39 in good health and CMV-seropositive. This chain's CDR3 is CASSLALAINTGELFF. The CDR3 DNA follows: TGTGCCAGCAGCTTGGCACTAGCGATAAACACCGGGGAGCTGTTTTTT.